A selection of T cell receptor beta chains follows, all from one sample in a study of chemoradiotherapy in HPV16-positive cancers. The method was immunoSEQ multiplex PCR; TCRdb's version includes in-frame clones alone and lacks a portion of them. The sample has around 30,000 clones, roughly nine tenths seen once. The specimen was blood, collected from a patient who underwent chemoradiotherapy. These receptors all come from a human donor with HPV-associated anogenital cancer. The conserved cysteine and the conserved F or W are not part of the CDR3 here. For some rows the clone size is stated as once, few or many, or as a class when expanded; others skip it.

clone size | CDR3 length | V gene | CDR3 protein
- | 12 | TRBV2 | ASTPGQGMETQY
- | 11 | TRBV29-1 | SGRGNLNEKLF
- | 12 | TRBV5-1 | ASSLVLLLAEAF
- | 9 | TRBV20-1 | SASGAHEQY
- | 15 | TRBV13 | ASSIGLAGGGGGELF
- | 12 | TRBV5-1 | ASSLGSSYNEQF
- | 14 | TRBV19 | ASSTGQGYYGGELF
- | 13 | TRBV7-9 | ASWDRYSGANVLT
- | 12 | TRBV29-1 | SVYGTSVGGELF
once | 13 | TRBV11-3 | ASSLDGDRYNEQF
- | 13 | TRBV9 | ASSASGETYNEQF
- | 11 | TRBV7-9 | ASSLGSEETQY
- | 11 | TRBV29-1 | SVLAGSSYEQY
- | 13 | TRBV10-2 | ASSGGTGNTGELF
- | 11 | TRBV27 | ASSLRGGYEQY
- | 13 | TRBV4-3 | ASSQQVRRTDTQY
- | 12 | TRBV15 | ATSHTGEHQPQH
- | 13 | TRBV6-6 | ASSYSYGKNQPQH
- | 15 | TRBV6-1 | ASSEEKVSAPSYEQY
- | 10 | TRBV29-1 | SVAGTGGELF
- | 10 | TRBV10-1 | ASSETRYGYT
- | 13 | TRBV29-1 | SVEKGRGLSEGYT
- | 10 | TRBV19 | ASRRFDYGYT
- | 10 | TRBV28 | ASSRQFEKLF
- | 11 | TRBV5-1 | ASSFLDSNEQY
- | 11 | TRBV29-1 | SVEVGGGGTQY
- | 12 | TRBV5-8 | ASSFGQGLETQY
- | 13 | TRBV28 | ASSLGGQTKNIQY
- | 12 | TRBV28 | ASGGDIAFLTQY
- | 13 | TRBV5-1 | ASSPGTANSEKLF
- | 14 | TRBV2 | ASSETGSAGNQPQH
- | 15 | TRBV19 | ASRPWTGPSSGNTIY
- | 14 | TRBV9 | ASSVEASLTYNEQF
- | 12 | TRBV18 | ASSPGQINQPQH
- | 15 | TRBV2 | ASSVPSGSVLSYEQY
few | 12 | TRBV19 | ASSPAGLNTEAF
- | 13 | TRBV5-1 | ASSLSRGGQDEAF
- | 13 | TRBV5-1 | ASRTRGGTGPGYT
few | 12 | TRBV7-6 | ASSLALDGHGYT
- | 12 | TRBV2 | ASSELTKAETQY
- | 13 | TRBV28 | ASSLFTLGIQPQH
- | 12 | TRBV9 | ASSIQGSYYGYT
- | 12 | TRBV5-1 | ASSVGQTPYEQY
- | 11 | TRBV2 | ASTGGGLYEQY
- | 12 | TRBV28 | ASYPGQPYNEQF
- | 13 | TRBV9 | ASSARDSSSYEQY
- | 10 | TRBV5-1 | ASSLALETQY
few | 13 | TRBV6-7 | ASVGRESNTGELF
- | 9 | TRBV10-3 | AISTGGEQY
- | 16 | TRBV29-1 | SVGRWGTGVLRNEKLF
- | 11 | TRBV5-4 | ASSLGRAGGYT
few | 13 | TRBV27 | ASKILRDSSYEQY
- | 11 | TRBV5-1 | ASRRGGDTEAF